The rows below give T cell receptor beta chains drawn from one sample of a study of blood T cell repertoires in COVID-19. TCRdb keeps only in-frame clones here, not all; method: immunoSEQ multiplex PCR. The sample records some 44,000 clones, about 90% being singletons. Specimen: peripheral blood. These receptors were taken from a human donor in a cohort sampled during active COVID-19. Both conserved end residues are part of each CDR3. The order of the fields is J gene, D gene, clone size, V gene, CDR3 protein, CDR3 DNA. A D gene is named only where the DNA matches it firmly. A row's size may be missing; if present it is once, few, many or a size class.

TRBJ2-5	TRBD1	.	TRBV5-1	CASSYSGTGRETQYF	TGCGCCAGCAGCTATTCTGGGACAGGGAGAGAGACCCAGTACTTC
TRBJ1-2	.	.	TRBV5-1	CASSLDINYGYTF	TGCGCCAGCAGCTTGGATATCAACTATGGCTACACCTTC
TRBJ1-2	.	once	TRBV29-1	CSADLTVYGYTF	TGCAGCGCCGATCTGACAGTCTATGGCTACACCTTC
TRBJ2-7	TRBD1	.	TRBV6-5	CASSTGGEQYF	TGTGCCAGCAGCACAGGGGGCGAGCAGTACTTC
TRBJ1-3	TRBD1	.	TRBV4-1	CASSLRQGGNTIYF	TGCGCCAGCAGCCTAAGACAGGGGGGAAACACCATATATTTT
TRBJ1-4	.	.	TRBV10-2	CASQGWTNEKLFF	TGCGCCAGCCAGGGGTGGACTAATGAAAAACTGTTTTTT
TRBJ2-3	TRBD1	.	TRBV29-1	CSVETSTGGDTQYF	TGCAGCGTTGAAACGAGTACAGGGGGAGATACGCAGTATTTT
TRBJ1-6	TRBD1	.	TRBV19	CASKPTGSVSPLHF	TGTGCCAGTAAGCCGACAGGGTCGGTTTCACCCCTCCACTTT
TRBJ2-3	TRBD1	.	TRBV5-1	CASSSRTGSTDTQYF	TGCGCCAGCAGCTCCAGGACAGGGAGCACAGATACGCAGTATTTT
TRBJ2-3	.	.	TRBV7-2	CASSSTRVAADTQYF	TGTGCCAGCAGCTCAACTAGAGTTGCCGCAGATACGCAGTATTTT
TRBJ1-5	TRBD1	.	TRBV6-1	CASSEAGQGQPQHF	TGTGCCAGCAGTGAAGCTGGACAGGGACAGCCCCAGCATTTT
TRBJ2-1	.	.	TRBV3-1/TRBV3-2	CASSDGPAAYNEQFF	TGTGCCAGCAGCGACGGACCAGCGGCCTACAATGAGCAGTTCTTC
TRBJ1-5	.	.	TRBV4-3	CASSQDIHGAGVGAGAFLPQHF	TGCGCCAGCAGCCAAGATATTCATGGGGCGGGGGTCGGGGCAGGGGCCTTTTTGCCCCAGCATTTT
TRBJ2-4	.	.	TRBV30	CACSAGVQNIQYF	.
TRBJ1-1	.	once	TRBV9	CASSVEVANTEAFF	TGTGCCAGCAGCGTAGAGGTAGCGAACACTGAAGCTTTCTTT
TRBJ1-2	.	.	TRBV27	CASSNGPGRGGGYAF	TGTGCCAGCAGTAACGGCCCCGGCCGGGGGGGAGGCTACGCCTTC